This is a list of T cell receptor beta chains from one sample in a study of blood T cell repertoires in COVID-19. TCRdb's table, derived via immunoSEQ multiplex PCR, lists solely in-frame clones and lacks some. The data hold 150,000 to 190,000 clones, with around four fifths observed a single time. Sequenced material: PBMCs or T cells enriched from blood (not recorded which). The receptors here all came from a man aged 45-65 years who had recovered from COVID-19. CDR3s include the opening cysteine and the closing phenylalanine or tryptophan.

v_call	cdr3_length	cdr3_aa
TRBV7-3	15	CASSAGVSGANVLTF
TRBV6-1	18	CASSEGPIRGLTGNTIYF
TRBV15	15	CATSRVAGLIEKLFF
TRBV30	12	CACLGANYGYTF
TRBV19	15	CASSMIELNTGELFF
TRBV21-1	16	CASSKGRDRPKPDQYF
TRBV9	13	CASSPTGAGGYTF
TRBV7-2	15	CASTQTPIRADTQYF
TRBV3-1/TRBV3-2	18	CASSQDDGGGTSTDTQYF
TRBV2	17	CASRDRGTGEGRTEAFF
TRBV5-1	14	CASTGQVEAGELFF
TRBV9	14	CASSGGQGSVEQYF
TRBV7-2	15	CASSPGQPPYTEAFF
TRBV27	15	CASSPSLGYNSPLHF
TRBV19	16	CASSIHRGNANQPQHF
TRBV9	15	CASSRQGARVEKLFF
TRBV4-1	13	CASSQEPGQPQHF
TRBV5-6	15	CASSFREANTGELFF
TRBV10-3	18	CAISESNGQESGNYGYTF
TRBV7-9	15	CASSLVGTGSEKLFF
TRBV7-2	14	CASSSPGQLVGYTF
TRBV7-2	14	CASSSAGGPKTQYF
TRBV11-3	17	CASSSTGRLTSGNTIYF
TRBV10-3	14	CAISESETASGYTF
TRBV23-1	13	CASSQINNQPQHF
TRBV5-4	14	CASSSQGARTEAFF
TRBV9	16	CASSVTSGGATDTQYF
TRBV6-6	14	CASSTGQGGTEAFF